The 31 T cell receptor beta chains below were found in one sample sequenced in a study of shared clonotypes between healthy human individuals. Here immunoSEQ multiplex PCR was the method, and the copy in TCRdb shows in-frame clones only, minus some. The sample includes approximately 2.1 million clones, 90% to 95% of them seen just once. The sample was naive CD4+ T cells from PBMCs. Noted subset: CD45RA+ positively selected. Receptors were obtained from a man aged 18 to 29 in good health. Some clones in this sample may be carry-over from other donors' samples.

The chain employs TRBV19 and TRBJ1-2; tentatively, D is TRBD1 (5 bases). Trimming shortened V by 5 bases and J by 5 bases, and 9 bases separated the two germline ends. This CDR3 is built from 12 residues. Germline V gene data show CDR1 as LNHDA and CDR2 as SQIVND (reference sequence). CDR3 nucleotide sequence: TGTGCCAGTAGTTTCCGACAGTATGGCTACACCTTC. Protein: CASSFRQYGYTF. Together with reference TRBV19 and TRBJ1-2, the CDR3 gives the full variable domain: DGGITQSPKYLFRKEGQNVTLSCEQNLNHDAMYWYRQDPGQGLRLIYYSQIVNDFQKGDIAEGYSVSREKKESFPLTVTSAQKNPTAFYLCASSFRQYGYTFGSGTRLTVV.

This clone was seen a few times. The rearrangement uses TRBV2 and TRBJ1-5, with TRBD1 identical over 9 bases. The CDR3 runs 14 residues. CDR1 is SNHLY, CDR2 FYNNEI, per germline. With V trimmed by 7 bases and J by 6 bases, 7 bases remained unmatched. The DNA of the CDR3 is TGTGCCAGCAAAGAAACAGGGGGCCCTCAGCCCCAGCATTTT. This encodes CASKETGGPQPQHF.

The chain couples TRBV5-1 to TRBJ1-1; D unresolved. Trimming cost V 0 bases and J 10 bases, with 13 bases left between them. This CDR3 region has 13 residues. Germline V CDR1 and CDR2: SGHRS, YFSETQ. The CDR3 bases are TGCGCCAGCAGCTTGGGCGAAAGGAGAGGAGCTTTCTTT. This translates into CASSLGERRGAFF.

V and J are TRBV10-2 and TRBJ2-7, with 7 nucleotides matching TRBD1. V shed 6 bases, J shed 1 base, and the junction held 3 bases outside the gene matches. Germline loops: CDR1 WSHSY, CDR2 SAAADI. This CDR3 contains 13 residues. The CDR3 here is CASSQGQSYEQYF. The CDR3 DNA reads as TGCGCCAGCAGCCAGGGACAGTCCTACGAGCAGTACTTC.

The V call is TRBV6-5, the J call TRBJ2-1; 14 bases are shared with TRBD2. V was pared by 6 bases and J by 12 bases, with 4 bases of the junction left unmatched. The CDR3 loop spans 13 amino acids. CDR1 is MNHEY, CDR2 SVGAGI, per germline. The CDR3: CASSQGTSGRQFF. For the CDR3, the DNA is TGTGCCAGCAGCCAAGGGACTAGCGGGAGGCAGTTCTTC.

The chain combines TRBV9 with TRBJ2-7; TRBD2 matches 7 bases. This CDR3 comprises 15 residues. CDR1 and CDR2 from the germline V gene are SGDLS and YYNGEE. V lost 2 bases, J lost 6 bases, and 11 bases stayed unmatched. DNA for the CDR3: TGTGCCAGCAGCGTCCGTTCGGGGACGGGGGGCGAGCAGTACTTC. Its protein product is CASSVRSGTGGEQYF.

CDR3 protein: CASSLFSGVTTNEKLFF. CDR3 in DNA: TGTGCCAGCAGCCTATTTTCAGGGGTTACAACTAATGAAAAACTGTTTTTT. The chain combines TRBV7-6 with TRBJ1-4, with a possible D match to TRBD1 (6 bases). Trimming shortened V by 5 bases and J by 0 bases, and 16 bases separated the two germline ends. Germline V lookup: CDR1 SGHVS, CDR2 FNYEAQ. This CDR3 is built from 17 residues.

CDR3 DNA: TGTGCCAGCAGTGTCCTGACTAGCGGAGAAGAGCAGTTCTTC. Its translation is CASSVLTSGEEQFF. The V call is TRBV25-1, the J call TRBJ2-1; 9 bases agree with TRBD2. This CDR3 has 14 amino acids. The J segment lost 10 bases and the V segment lost 4 bases, leaving 8 bases of the junction unmatched. From germline, CDR1 is MGHDK and CDR2 SYGVNS.

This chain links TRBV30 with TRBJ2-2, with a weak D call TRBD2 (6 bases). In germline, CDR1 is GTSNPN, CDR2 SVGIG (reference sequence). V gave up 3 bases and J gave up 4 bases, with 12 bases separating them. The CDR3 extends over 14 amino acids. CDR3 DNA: TGTGCCTGGAGCGGGGAGGTGACCACCGGGGAGCTGTTTTTT. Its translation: CAWSGEVTTGELFF.

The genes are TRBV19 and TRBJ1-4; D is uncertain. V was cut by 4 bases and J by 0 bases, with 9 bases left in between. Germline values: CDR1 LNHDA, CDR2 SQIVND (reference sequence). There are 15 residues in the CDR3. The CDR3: CASSTTVATNEKLFF. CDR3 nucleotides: TGTGCCAGTAGTACGACGGTTGCAACTAATGAAAAACTGTTTTTT.

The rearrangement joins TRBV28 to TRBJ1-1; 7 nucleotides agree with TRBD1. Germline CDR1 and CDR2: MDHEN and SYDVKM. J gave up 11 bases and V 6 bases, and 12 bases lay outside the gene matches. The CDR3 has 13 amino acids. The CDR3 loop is CASSIGGRTRAFF. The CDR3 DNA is TGTGCCAGCAGCATAGGGGGCCGCACACGGGCTTTCTTT.

Here the CDR3 reads CASEGTGSGRLYEQYF. Written as DNA, the CDR3 is TGTGCCAGCGAGGGGACAGGTAGCGGGAGGTTATACGAGCAGTACTTC. This chain uses TRBV28 with TRBJ2-7; 10 bases map to TRBD2. This CDR3 comprises 16 residues. V lost 8 bases, J lost 4 bases, and 14 bases stayed unmatched. Germline loops: CDR1 MDHEN, CDR2 SYDVKM.

CDR3 loop: CASSSPGDPDTQYF. CDR3 nucleotides: TGTGCCAGCAGTTCACCAGGGGACCCAGATACGCAGTATTTT. The rearrangement joins TRBV28 to TRBJ2-3; a possible D gene is TRBD1 (6 bases). This CDR3 has 14 residues. In germline, CDR1 is MDHEN, CDR2 SYDVKM. Trimming left V 4 bases short and J 4 bases short, with 12 bases between.

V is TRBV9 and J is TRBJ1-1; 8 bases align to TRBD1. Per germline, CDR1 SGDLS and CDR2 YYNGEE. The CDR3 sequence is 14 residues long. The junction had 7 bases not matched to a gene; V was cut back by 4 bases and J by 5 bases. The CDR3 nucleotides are TGTGCCAGCAGCTTATCGACAGGGGATACTGAAGCTTTCTTT. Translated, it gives CASSLSTGDTEAFF.

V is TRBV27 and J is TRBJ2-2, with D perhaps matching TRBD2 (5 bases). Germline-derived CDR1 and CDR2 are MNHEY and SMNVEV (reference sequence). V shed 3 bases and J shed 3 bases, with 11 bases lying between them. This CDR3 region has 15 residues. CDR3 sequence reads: CASSFGWGDTGELFF. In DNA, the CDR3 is TGTGCCAGCAGTTTTGGGTGGGGAGACACCGGGGAGCTGTTTTTT.

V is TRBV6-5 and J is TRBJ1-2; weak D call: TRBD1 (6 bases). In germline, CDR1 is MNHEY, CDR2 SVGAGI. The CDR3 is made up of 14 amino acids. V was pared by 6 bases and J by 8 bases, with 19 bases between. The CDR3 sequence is CASRLTTGSGGYTF. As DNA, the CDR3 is TGTGCCAGCAGGCTAACGACAGGTAGTGGCGGCTACACCTTC.

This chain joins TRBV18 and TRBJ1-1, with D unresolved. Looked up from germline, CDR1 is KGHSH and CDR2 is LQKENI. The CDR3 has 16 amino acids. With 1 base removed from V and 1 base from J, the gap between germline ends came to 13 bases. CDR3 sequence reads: CASSPLQLGENTEAFF. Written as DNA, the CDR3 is TGTGCCAGCTCACCACTCCAACTTGGGGAGAACACTGAAGCTTTCTTT.

The CDR3 is CASRVIHTGELFF. In DNA form, the CDR3 reads TGTGCCAGCAGGGTGATTCACACCGGGGAGCTGTTTTTT. This rearrangement joins TRBV2 to TRBJ2-2; D is uncertain. The CDR3 loop spans 13 amino acids. CDR1 and CDR2 from the germline V gene are SNHLY and FYNNEI. The V end lost 6 bases, the J end lost 3 bases, and 8 bases lay between the germline ends.

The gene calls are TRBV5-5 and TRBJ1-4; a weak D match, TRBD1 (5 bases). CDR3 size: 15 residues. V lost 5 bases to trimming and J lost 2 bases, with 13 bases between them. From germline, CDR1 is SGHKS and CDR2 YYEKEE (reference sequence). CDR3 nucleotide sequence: TGTGCCAGCAGTCGGGACCCAGATACTAATGAAAAACTGTTTTTT. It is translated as CASSRDPDTNEKLFF.

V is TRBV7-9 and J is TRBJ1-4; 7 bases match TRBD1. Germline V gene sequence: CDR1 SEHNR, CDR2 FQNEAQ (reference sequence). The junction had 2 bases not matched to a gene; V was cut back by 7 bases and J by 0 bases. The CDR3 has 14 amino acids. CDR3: CASTTGATNEKLFF. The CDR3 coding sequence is TGTGCCAGCACTACAGGGGCAACTAATGAAAAACTGTTTTTT.

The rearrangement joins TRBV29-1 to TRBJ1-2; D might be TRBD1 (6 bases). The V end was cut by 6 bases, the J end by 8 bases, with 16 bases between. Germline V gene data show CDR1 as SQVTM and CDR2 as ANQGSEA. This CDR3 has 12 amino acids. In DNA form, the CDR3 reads TGCAGCGTGGAAAACAGGGCTATCGGCTACACCTTC. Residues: CSVENRAIGYTF. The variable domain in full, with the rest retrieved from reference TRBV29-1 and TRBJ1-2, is SAVISQKPSRDICQRGTSLTIQCQVDSQVTMMFWYRQQPGQSLTLIATANQGSEATYESGFVIDKFPISRPNLTFSTLTVSNMSPEDSSIYLCSVENRAIGYTFGSGTRLTVV.

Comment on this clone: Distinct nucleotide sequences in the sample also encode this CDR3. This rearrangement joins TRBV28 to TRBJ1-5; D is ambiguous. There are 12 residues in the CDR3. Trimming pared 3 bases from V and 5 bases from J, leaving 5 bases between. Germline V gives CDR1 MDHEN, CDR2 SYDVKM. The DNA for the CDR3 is TGTGCCAGCAGTTTGAGTTATCAGCCCCAGCATTTT. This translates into CASSLSYQPQHF.

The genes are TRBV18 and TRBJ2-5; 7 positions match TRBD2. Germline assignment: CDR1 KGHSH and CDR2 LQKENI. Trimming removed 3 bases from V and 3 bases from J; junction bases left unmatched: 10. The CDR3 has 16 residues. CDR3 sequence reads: CASSPLLGRGEETQYF. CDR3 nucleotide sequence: TGTGCCAGCTCACCGTTATTAGGGAGGGGTGAAGAGACCCAGTACTTC.

CDR3 DNA sequence: TGCGCCAGCAGCCCAGCCGGACTAGCGGGGGGGTTCTTC. It encodes CASSPAGLAGGFF. J is TRBJ2-1 and V is TRBV4-1, with 14 bases aligning to TRBD2. This CDR3 is built from 13 residues. The J segment lost 15 bases and the V segment lost 4 bases, leaving 5 bases of the junction unmatched. Germline V gives CDR1 MGHRA, CDR2 YSYEKL.

In DNA form, the CDR3 reads TGCGCCAGCAGCCAAAAGGGTACGACTTGGGGTGTCGACGAGCAGTACTTC. Its translation is CASSQKGTTWGVDEQYF. The chain joins TRBV4-1 to TRBJ2-7, with D uncertain. Germline V gene lookup returns CDR1 MGHRA and CDR2 YSYEKL. Trimming shortened V by 2 bases and J by 5 bases, and 22 bases separated the two germline ends. The CDR3 extends over 17 amino acids.

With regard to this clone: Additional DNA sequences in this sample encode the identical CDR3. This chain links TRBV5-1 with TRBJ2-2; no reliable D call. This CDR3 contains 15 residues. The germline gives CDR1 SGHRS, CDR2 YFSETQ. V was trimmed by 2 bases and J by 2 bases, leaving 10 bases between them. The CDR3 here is CASSFGQPNTGELFF. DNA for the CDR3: TGCGCCAGCAGCTTTGGGCAGCCTAACACCGGGGAGCTGTTTTTT.

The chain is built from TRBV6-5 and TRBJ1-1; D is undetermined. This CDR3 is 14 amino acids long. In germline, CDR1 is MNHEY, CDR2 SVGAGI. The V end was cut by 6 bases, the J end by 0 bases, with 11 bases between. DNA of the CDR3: TGTGCCAGCAGCTCCGTCCCCCTGAACACTGAAGCTTTCTTT. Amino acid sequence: CASSSVPLNTEAFF.

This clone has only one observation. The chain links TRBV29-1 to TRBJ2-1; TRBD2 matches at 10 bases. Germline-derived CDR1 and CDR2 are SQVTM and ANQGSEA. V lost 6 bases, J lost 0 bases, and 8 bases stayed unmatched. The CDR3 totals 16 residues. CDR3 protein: CSVERGTSDSYNEQFF. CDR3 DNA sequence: TGCAGCGTCGAAAGAGGGACTAGCGACTCCTACAATGAGCAGTTCTTC.

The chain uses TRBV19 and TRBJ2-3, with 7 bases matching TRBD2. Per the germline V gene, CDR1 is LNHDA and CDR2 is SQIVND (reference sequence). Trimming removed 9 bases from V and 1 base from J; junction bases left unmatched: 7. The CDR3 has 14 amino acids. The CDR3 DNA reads TGTGCCAGCCAAGCGGGGAGGGGCACAGATACGCAGTATTTT. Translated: CASQAGRGTDTQYF.

CDR3 region: CASSLVAGVNNEQFF. DNA of the CDR3: TGTGCCAGCAGCTTAGTTGCGGGAGTGAACAATGAGCAGTTCTTC. The chain links TRBV11-3 to TRBJ2-1; 7 bases are a match to TRBD2. There are 15 residues in the CDR3. V was clipped by 1 base and J by 5 bases; unmatched bases: 5. CDR1 and CDR2 (germline): SGHNT, YENEEA.

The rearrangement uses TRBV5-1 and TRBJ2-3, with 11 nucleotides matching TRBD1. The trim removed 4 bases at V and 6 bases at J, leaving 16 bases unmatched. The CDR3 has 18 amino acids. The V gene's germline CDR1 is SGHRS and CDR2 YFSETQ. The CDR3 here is CASSRGGSGQGAGDTQYF. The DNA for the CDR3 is TGCGCCAGCAGCAGGGGCGGAAGCGGACAGGGGGCGGGGGATACGCAGTATTTT.